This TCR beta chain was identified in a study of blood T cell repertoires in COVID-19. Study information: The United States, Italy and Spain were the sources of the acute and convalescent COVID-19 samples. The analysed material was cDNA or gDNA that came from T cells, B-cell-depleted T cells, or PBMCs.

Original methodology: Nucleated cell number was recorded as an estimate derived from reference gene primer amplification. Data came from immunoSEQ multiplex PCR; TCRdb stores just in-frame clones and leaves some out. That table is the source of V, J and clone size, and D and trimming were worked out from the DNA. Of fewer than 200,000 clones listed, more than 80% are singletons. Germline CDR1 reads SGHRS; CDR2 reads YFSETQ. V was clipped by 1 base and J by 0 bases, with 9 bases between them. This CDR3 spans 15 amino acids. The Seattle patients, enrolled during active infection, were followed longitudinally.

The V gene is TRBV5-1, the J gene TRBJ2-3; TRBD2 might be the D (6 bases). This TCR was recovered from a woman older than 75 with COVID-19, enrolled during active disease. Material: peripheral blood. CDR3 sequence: CASSLLGLSTDTQYF. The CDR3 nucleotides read TGCGCCAGCAGCTTGCTGGGACTCAGCACAGATACGCAGTATTTT. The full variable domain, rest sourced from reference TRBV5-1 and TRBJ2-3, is KAGVTQTPRYLIKTRGQQVTLSCSPISGHRSVSWYQQTPGQGLQFLFEYFSETQRNKGNFPGRFSGRQFSNSRSEMNVSTLELGDSALYLCASSLLGLSTDTQYFGPGTRLTVL.